The 22 T cell receptor beta chains listed next were all sequenced from one sample in a study of blood T cell repertoires in COVID-19. Libraries were prepared by immunoSEQ multiplex PCR; TCRdb keeps only in-frame clonotypes and omits some of them. The sample lists around 130,000 clones, roughly four fifths occurring once. Sequencing was carried out using peripheral blood. Source of these receptors: a human donor in a cohort sampled during active COVID-19.

The chain uses TRBV7-9 and TRBJ2-3, with D possibly TRBD2 on 5 matching bases. This CDR3 contains 13 residues. CDR1 and CDR2 from the germline V gene are SEHNR and FQNEAQ (reference sequence). V was shortened by 8 bases and J by 0 bases, with 9 bases between the two germline ends. This chain's CDR3 is CASGGSSTDTQYF. Written as DNA, the CDR3 is TGTGCCAGCGGTGGGAGTAGCACAGATACGCAGTATTTT. Supplemented by reference TRBV7-9 and TRBJ2-3, the full variable domain reads DTGVSQNPRHKITKRGQNVTFRCDPISEHNRLYWYRQTLGQGPEFLTYFQNEAQLEKSRLLSDRFSAERPKGSFSTLEIQRTEQGDSAMYLCASGGSSTDTQYFGPGTRLTVL.

The V call is TRBV5-1, the J call TRBJ2-1; D is unresolved. V was cut by 2 bases and J by 2 bases, with 8 bases left in between. From germline, CDR1 is SGHRS and CDR2 YFSETQ. The CDR3 consists of 14 residues. The CDR3: CASSFDSAYNEQFF. DNA of the CDR3: TGCGCCAGCAGCTTCGACTCCGCCTACAATGAGCAGTTCTTC.

CDR3: CASSPLGSGAFF. CDR3 nucleotide sequence: TGTGCCAGCAGCCCGTTGGGGAGTGGGGCTTTCTTT. The chain combines TRBV5-6 with TRBJ1-1, with no clear D. The germline V gene encodes CDR1 SGHDT and CDR2 YYEEEE. This CDR3 comprises 12 residues. The V gene lost 4 bases and the J gene lost 11 bases, with 15 bases spanning the gap.

The rearrangement joins TRBV6-2 or TRBV6-3 to TRBJ1-3; D may be TRBD1 (6 bases). Germline CDR1 is MNHEY and CDR2 is SVGEGT. V lost 1 base, J lost 2 bases, and 6 bases lay in between. The length of the CDR3 is 14 residues. CDR3: CASSYWGPGNTIYF. The CDR3 DNA follows: TGTGCCAGCAGTTACTGGGGGCCTGGAAACACCATATATTTT.

V usage is TRBV7-2 and J usage is TRBJ2-3; D ambiguous. V was shortened by 0 bases and J by 2 bases, with 9 bases between the two germline ends. Germline V gives CDR1 SGHTA, CDR2 FQGNSA. The CDR3 is 15 amino acids. CDR3 region: CASSLASLATDTQYF. The CDR3 DNA reads TGTGCCAGCAGCTTAGCGTCCCTGGCCACAGATACGCAGTATTTT. Complete variable domain (other parts from reference TRBV7-2 and TRBJ2-3): GAGVSQSPSNKVTEKGKDVELRCDPISGHTALYWYRQSLGQGLEFLIYFQGNSAPDKSGLPSDRFSAERTGGSVSTLTIQRTQQEDSAVYLCASSLASLATDTQYFGPGTRLTVL.

The rearrangement uses TRBV10-2 and TRBJ1-2; no definite D call. This CDR3 is 13 amino acids long. With 4 bases removed from V and 4 bases from J, the gap between germline ends came to 10 bases. Germline V gene data show CDR1 as WSHSY and CDR2 as SAAADI. CDR3 loop: CASSGDKIYGYTF. The DNA of the CDR3 is TGCGCCAGCAGTGGAGACAAGATCTATGGCTACACCTTC.

There are a few counts of this clone. The rearrangement joins TRBV19 to TRBJ2-7, with D maybe TRBD2 (6 bases). Deletions cut 4 bases from V and 6 bases from J, with 13 bases between. The CDR3 sequence is 13 residues long. The germline V gene encodes CDR1 LNHDA and CDR2 SQIVND (reference sequence). The CDR3 loop is CASSTHPRGEQYF. The DNA of the CDR3 is TGTGCCAGTAGTACCCACCCGCGGGGCGAGCAGTACTTC.

The V and J genes are TRBV9 and TRBJ2-7; D unclear. Between the trimmed V and J ends, which lost 0 bases and 4 bases, there was a span of 5 bases. Per the germline V gene, CDR1 is SGDLS and CDR2 is YYNGEE. The CDR3 length is 12 residues. CDR3: CASSVDQYEQYF. CDR3 coding DNA: TGTGCCAGCAGCGTAGACCAGTACGAGCAGTACTTC.

The chain is built from TRBV12-5 and TRBJ2-2; the match to TRBD2 covers 12 bases. Germline-derived CDR1 and CDR2 are LGHNT and FRNRAP. V trimming: 7 bases; J trimming: 3 bases; junction bases outside the gene matches: 12. This CDR3 contains 18 residues. As DNA, the CDR3 is TGTGCTAGTGCCTTACCGGGACTAGCGGGTATGGACACCGGGGAGCTGTTTTTT. It is translated as CASALPGLAGMDTGELFF. Combining the CDR3 with reference TRBV12-5 and TRBJ2-2 gives the whole variable domain DARVTQTPRHKVTEMGQEVTMRCQPILGHNTVFWYRQTMMQGLELLAYFRNRAPLDDSGMPKDRFSAEMPDATLATLKIQPSEPRDSAVYFCASALPGLAGMDTGELFFGEGSRLTVL.

This sequence joins TRBV7-2 and TRBJ2-3; 11 bases match TRBD2. CDR1 SGHTA and CDR2 FQGNSA come from the germline V gene. V gave up 3 bases and J gave up 7 bases; unmatched junction bases: 3. This CDR3 contains 14 residues. In DNA form, the CDR3 reads TGTGCCAGCAGCTTTAGCGGGGGGGAATATACGCAGTATTTT. Translating gives CASSFSGGEYTQYF.

This rearrangement joins TRBV13 to TRBJ2-4; 9 bases align to TRBD1. Germline V gene lookup returns CDR1 PRHDT and CDR2 FYEKMQ (reference sequence). V was clipped by 2 bases and J by 5 bases; unmatched bases: 7. The CDR3 sequence is 16 residues long. The CDR3 spells CASSLSGDRVQNIQYF. CDR3 bases: TGTGCCAGCAGCTTAAGTGGGGACAGGGTCCAAAACATTCAGTACTTC.

J is TRBJ2-7 and V is TRBV11-3; possibly TRBD1 for D (6 bases). The germline CDR1 and CDR2 sequences are SGHNT and YENEEA. The CDR3 loop spans 14 amino acids. Trimming pared 5 bases from V and 6 bases from J, leaving 17 bases between. The CDR3 DNA sequence: TGTGCCAGCAGCCGAGGAACAGGGCCCCTCGAGCAGTACTTC. As protein: CASSRGTGPLEQYF.

The genes are TRBV11-2 and TRBJ2-3; D is ambiguous. The V end lost 5 bases, the J end lost 0 bases, and 6 bases lay between the germline ends. The CDR3 extends over 13 amino acids. The germline gives CDR1 SGHAT, CDR2 FQNNGV. CDR3 loop: CASSRLSTDTQYF. The CDR3 nucleotides are TGTGCCAGCAGCCGGTTGAGCACAGATACGCAGTATTTT.

This clone was counted ten times or more. The rearrangement links TRBV5-1 to TRBJ1-3; D is undetermined. V was shortened by 5 bases and J by 2 bases, with 5 bases between the two germline ends. This CDR3 spans 12 amino acids. Germline CDR1 and CDR2: SGHRS and YFSETQ. The CDR3 here is CASSEAGNTIYF. CDR3 coding DNA: TGCGCCAGCAGTGAGGCTGGAAACACCATATATTTT. Full variable domain (outside the CDR3, taken from reference TRBV5-1 and TRBJ1-3): KAGVTQTPRYLIKTRGQQVTLSCSPISGHRSVSWYQQTPGQGLQFLFEYFSETQRNKGNFPGRFSGRQFSNSRSEMNVSTLELGDSALYLCASSEAGNTIYFGEGSWLTVV.

The chain is built from TRBV27 and TRBJ2-7, with TRBD1 matching over 7 bases. Per the germline V gene, CDR1 is MNHEY and CDR2 is SMNVEV (reference sequence). The trim removed 6 bases at V and 2 bases at J, leaving 7 bases unmatched. This CDR3 region has 14 residues. The CDR3 here is CASRKGAQPYEQYF. The CDR3 nucleotides are TGTGCCAGCAGGAAGGGGGCGCAGCCCTACGAGCAGTACTTC.

The V and J genes are TRBV5-4 and TRBJ2-1; TRBD1 matches at 11 bases. The V segment lost 5 bases and the J segment 7 bases; nucleotides outside the gene matches: 5. The CDR3 spans 14 residues. Germline loops: CDR1 SGHNT, CDR2 YYREEE (reference sequence). The CDR3 bases are TGTGCCAGCAGATTCGGACAGGGGGCGAATGAGCAGTTCTTC. This sequence encodes CASRFGQGANEQFF. The full variable domain, completed using reference TRBV5-4 and TRBJ2-1, is ETGVTQSPTHLIKTRGQQVTLRCSSQSGHNTVSWYQQALGQGPQFIFQYYREEENGRGNFPPRFSGLQFPNYSSELNVNALELDDSALYLCASRFGQGANEQFFGPGTRLTVL.

The chain employs TRBV6-6 and TRBJ1-1, with 8 positions matching TRBD1. The CDR3 spans 15 residues. From germline, CDR1 is MNHNY and CDR2 SVGAGI (reference sequence). V trimming: 0 bases; J trimming: 4 bases; junction bases outside the gene matches: 4. The CDR3 sequence: CASSYSSQGATEAFF. CDR3 coding DNA: TGTGCCAGCAGTTACTCATCCCAGGGGGCCACTGAAGCTTTCTTT.

V is TRBV7-2 and J is TRBJ2-7, with D tentatively TRBD1 (5 bases). Per the germline V gene, CDR1 is SGHTA and CDR2 is FQGNSA. This CDR3 region has 12 residues. The V end was cut by 2 bases, the J end by 3 bases, with 5 bases between. The CDR3 DNA is TGTGCCAGCAGCTTACAGGGCTACGAGCAGTACTTC. As protein: CASSLQGYEQYF. The variable domain in full, with the rest retrieved from reference TRBV7-2 and TRBJ2-7, is GAGVSQSPSNKVTEKGKDVELRCDPISGHTALYWYRQSLGQGLEFLIYFQGNSAPDKSGLPSDRFSAERTGGSVSTLTIQRTQQEDSAVYLCASSLQGYEQYFGPGTRLTVT.

The chain links TRBV7-9 to TRBJ2-7, with 10 bases lining up with TRBD1. V shed 5 bases, J shed 3 bases, and the junction held 4 bases outside the gene matches. The CDR3 is 14 residues long. From germline, CDR1 is SEHNR and CDR2 FQNEAQ (reference sequence). This CDR3 is CASSPGTGDYEQYF. The DNA of the CDR3 is TGTGCCAGCAGCCCCGGGACAGGGGACTACGAGCAGTACTTC.

This CDR3 reads CASSLLPQGSNEKLFF. The DNA of the CDR3 is TGCGCCAGCAGCTTGTTACCCCAGGGTAGCAATGAAAAACTGTTTTTT. The chain is built from TRBV5-1 and TRBJ1-4, with TRBD1 as a possible D gene (5 bases). Trimming removed 1 base at V and 5 bases at J, with 15 bases between. This CDR3 has 16 residues. Germline V gene data show CDR1 as SGHRS and CDR2 as YFSETQ.

The V and J genes are TRBV6-5 and TRBJ2-7; the match to TRBD1 covers 7 bases. With V trimmed by 3 bases and J by 3 bases, 2 bases remained unmatched. Germline loops: CDR1 MNHEY, CDR2 SVGAGI. The CDR3 is made up of 13 amino acids. CDR3 nucleotide sequence: TGTGCCAGCAGTTATAGGACAGGCTACGAGCAGTACTTC. The encoded protein is CASSYRTGYEQYF.

The J gene is TRBJ1-3, the V gene TRBV7-6, with 11 nucleotides matching TRBD1. V dropped 5 bases and J dropped 2; count of bases not matched to a gene: 14. The CDR3 extends over 19 amino acids. CDR1 SGHVS and CDR2 FNYEAQ come from the germline V gene. The CDR3 loop reads CASSNAPGTGGFAGNTIYF. The CDR3 region has the DNA TGTGCCAGCAGCAACGCCCCCGGGACAGGGGGTTTCGCTGGAAACACCATATATTTT.